This T cell receptor (beta chain) came from a study of T cell repertoires in cytomegalovirus infection. One entry per CDR3 protein results from TCRdb running MiXCR on the reads. Among about a million distinct CDR3 sequences listed, 31% were seen once. The CDR3 has 16 amino acids. V shed 1 base, J shed 7 bases, and the junction held 8 bases outside the gene matches. CDR1 and CDR2 from the germline V gene are MGHRA and YSYEKL. In regard to this clonotype: Its antigen is undetermined.

The rearrangement links TRBV4-1 to TRBJ2-2; 8 bases fit TRBD2. This receptor was taken from a human donor in good health (CMV status not recorded). Some clones in this sample may be carry-over from other donors' samples. Sample: cultured CD8+ T cells from PBMCs, taken from culture after CMV antigen stimulation. The CDR3 reads CASSQVLTSVDGELFF. CDR3 sequence (DNA): TGCGCCAGCAGCCAAGTCCTGACTAGCGTCGACGGGGAGCTGTTTTTT.